This T cell receptor (beta chain) was retrieved from a study of T-cell reconstitution after alpha-beta-depleted transplantation in children. Findings of the study overall: Alpha-beta T cells present about two months after transplant were reported to originate from several hundred expanded graft clones. It was newly produced T cells that mostly accounted for T-cell counts and diversity one year after transplant.

As to this clonotype: Antigen unknown.

During its preparation, the TCRbeta library received unique molecular identifiers. TCRdb re-derived calls from the PCR reads in MiXCR, one entry per CDR3 protein. This table has 250,000 to 400,000 distinct CDR3 sequences, approximately 23% appearing once. The CDR3 extends over 13 amino acids. Germline V gives CDR1 DFQATT, CDR2 SNEGSKA (reference sequence). The V end was cut by 7 bases, the J end by 5 bases, with 15 bases between. The sequencing used PBMCs, mostly from graft donor cells, collected 180 days after TCRalphabeta/CD19-depleted stem cell transplant. The receptor was isolated from a male patient aged 5 to 17 who had a stem cell transplant for acute lymphoblastic leukemia, so the T cells may come from the graft donor. This sequence joins TRBV20-1 and TRBJ2-1, with TRBD1 as a possible D gene (6 bases). The DNA for the CDR3 is TGCAGTGAGAAGAGGGGGTTAAACAATGAGCAGTTCTTC. Its translation is CSEKRGLNNEQFF.